This TCR beta chain was captured by sequencing in a study of CD8+CD57+ T cells in acquired aplastic anemia. Study in general: Sorted cells (CD4+ and CD8+) yielded DNA amounts that averaged about 2.9 ug. Researchers reported that healthy donors averaged about 9.8 million reads for CD4+ cells.

Germline-derived CDR1 and CDR2 are WNHNN and SYGVQD (reference sequence). The CDR3 is made up of 15 amino acids. The V gene end was trimmed by 1 base and the J gene end by 8 bases; junction bases not matched to a gene: 5. Overall study findings and caveats: Patients had approximately 29 CD8+ CDR3 sequences in common with controls (the shared set). CD8+ Simpson's diversity did not differ significantly between patients and controls.

Comments on this clonotype: Its specificity is not known.

The template used for profiling TCR beta VDJ and CDR3 was genomic DNA. TCRdb re-derived calls from the reads in MiXCR, one entry per CDR3 protein. The data hold about 70,000 distinct CDR3 sequences, with approximately 51% observed a single time. The sequence derives from a human donor in good health, serving as a control. V usage is TRBV10-1 and J usage is TRBJ1-2; 12 bases agree with TRBD1. Sequencing input: sorted CD4+, CD8+, or CD8+CD57+ T cells (not recorded which) from PBMCs. The CDR3, as DNA: TGCGCCAGCAGTGAGTTTCGGGACAGGGGGCCAGGCTACACCTTC. Its protein product is CASSEFRDRGPGYTF.